This T cell receptor beta chain was profiled in a study of cytomegalovirus exposure and HLA in healthy donors. For the study at large: Earlier results showed 90 million to 120 million unique TCR beta sequences derived from approximately 180 million T cells.

The table lists this clone with a few counts. Trimming took 5 bases from V and 2 from J, leaving 10 bases between them. The CDR3 has 14 amino acids. Looked up from germline, CDR1 is ENHRY and CDR2 is SYGVKD. The primer mix had 60 Vbeta and 13 Jbeta primers. TCRdb's copy holds only in-frame clones and misses some; the assay was immunoSEQ multiplex PCR. The data show some 150,000 clones, around 90% seen once. The sequence was collected from a woman aged 25 to 45 in good health and CMV-seronegative. The sequencing sample was made of PBMCs. The gene calls are TRBV10-3 and TRBJ1-5; possibly TRBD1 for D (5 bases). The CDR3 sequence: CAISKGLGNQPQHF. CDR3 in DNA: TGTGCCATCAGTAAGGGGTTAGGCAATCAGCCCCAGCATTTT.